Following are 5 T cell receptor beta chains from one sample sequenced in a study of T cell changes during pregnancy in multiple sclerosis. Generated by immunoSEQ multiplex PCR, the TCRdb table keeps only in-frame clones and is missing some. Of 85,000 to 110,000 clones listed, roughly 92% were seen once; the top ten hold about 0.89%. The sample was peripheral blood, taken after pregnancy. These receptors were taken from a female donor with multiple sclerosis, enrolled in a pregnancy study.

This chain connects TRBV2 to TRBJ1-1; 7 bases agree with TRBD1. This CDR3 contains 13 residues. CDR1 is SNHLY and CDR2 is FYNNEI in the germline V gene. V trimming: 5 bases; J trimming: 9 bases; junction bases outside the gene matches: 9. The CDR3 protein is CASSPEGAGKAFF. In nucleotides, the CDR3 is TGTGCCAGCAGTCCCGAGGGGGCTGGGAAAGCTTTCTTT.

This chain connects TRBV18 to TRBJ2-5; D ambiguous. V was shortened by 1 base and J by 1 base, with 7 bases between the two germline ends. Germline V gene sequence: CDR1 KGHSH, CDR2 LQKENI. The CDR3 contains 14 residues. In nucleotides, the CDR3 is TGTGCCAGCTCACCACTTCGTCTCCAAGAGACCCAGTACTTC. Translated, it gives CASSPLRLQETQYF.

The chain carries TRBV5-5 and TRBJ2-2; TRBD1 is a possible D gene (5 bases). The V gene lost 8 bases and the J gene lost 3 bases, with 17 bases spanning the gap. The CDR3 is 15 amino acids. The germline gives CDR1 SGHKS, CDR2 YYEKEE (reference sequence). Here the CDR3 reads CARDLGREYTGELFF. Here the CDR3 DNA reads TGTGCCAGGGATTTGGGCAGGGAATACACCGGGGAGCTGTTTTTT.

This chain links TRBV7-2 with TRBJ2-2; D possibly corresponds to TRBD1 (5 bases). The CDR3 runs 14 residues. Between the trimmed V and J ends, which lost 6 bases and 4 bases, there was a span of 12 bases. Germline CDR1 reads SGHTA; CDR2 reads FQGNSA. CDR3 coding DNA: TGTGCCAGCAGTTCCCAGGGATCCACCGGGGAGCTGTTTTTT. Residues: CASSSQGSTGELFF.

The rearrangement uses TRBV18 and TRBJ2-7; a possible D gene is TRBD1 (6 bases). Germline V CDR1 and CDR2: KGHSH, LQKENI. Trimming cost V 5 bases and J 2 bases, with 13 bases left between them. The CDR3 contains 14 residues. For the CDR3, the DNA is TGTGCCAGCTCATTGGGACAAGGGACCTACGAGCAGTACTTC. Residues: CASSLGQGTYEQYF.